Each of the 3 T cell receptor beta chains below was sequenced from the same sample in a study of blood T cell repertoires in COVID-19. Sequenced by immunoSEQ multiplex PCR; TCRdb stores in-frame clones only, minus some. The sample shows 220,000 or so clones, roughly four fifths of them seen only once. The sample taken for sequencing was peripheral blood. The receptors here all came from an elderly woman with acute or convalescent COVID-19.

This chain connects TRBV19 to TRBJ1-1, with D hard to call. Germline loops: CDR1 LNHDA, CDR2 SQIVND (reference sequence). CDR3 size: 13 residues. Trimming took 7 bases from V and 1 from J, leaving 10 bases between them. The CDR3: CASTEAANTEAFF. The CDR3 bases are TGTGCCAGTACAGAGGCCGCGAACACTGAAGCTTTCTTT.

CDR3 coding DNA: TGTGCCAGCTCCATGGACTTTTACACCGGGGAGCTGTTTTTT. It specifies CASSMDFYTGELFF. The V gene is TRBV2, the J gene TRBJ2-2, with D tentatively TRBD2 (5 bases). V was pared by 8 bases and J by 3 bases, with 13 bases between. Germline values: CDR1 SNHLY, CDR2 FYNNEI. CDR3 size: 14 residues.

This sequence joins TRBV2 and TRBJ2-7; the D gene is possibly TRBD1 (6 bases). In germline, CDR1 is SNHLY, CDR2 FYNNEI. This CDR3 has 15 amino acids. Between the trimmed V and J ends, which lost 7 bases and 3 bases, there was a span of 19 bases. Written as DNA, the CDR3 is TGTGCCAGCACACACAGGGCCCAAGGGAGCTACGAGCAGTACTTC. Residues: CASTHRAQGSYEQYF.